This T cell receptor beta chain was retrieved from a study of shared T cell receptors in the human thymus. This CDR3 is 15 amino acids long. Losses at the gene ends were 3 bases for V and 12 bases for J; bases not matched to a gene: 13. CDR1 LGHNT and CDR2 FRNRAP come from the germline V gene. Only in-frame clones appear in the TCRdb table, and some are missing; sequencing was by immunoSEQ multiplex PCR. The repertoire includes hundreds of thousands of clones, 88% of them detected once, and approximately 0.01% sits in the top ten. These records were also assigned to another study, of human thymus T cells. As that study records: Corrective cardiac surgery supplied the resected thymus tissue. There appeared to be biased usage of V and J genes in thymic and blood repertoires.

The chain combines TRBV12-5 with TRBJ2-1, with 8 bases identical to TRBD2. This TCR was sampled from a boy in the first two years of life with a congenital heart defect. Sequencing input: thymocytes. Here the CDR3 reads CASGLKREGWGGQFF. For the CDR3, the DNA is TGTGCTAGTGGTTTAAAACGGGAGGGGTGGGGTGGGCAGTTCTTC.